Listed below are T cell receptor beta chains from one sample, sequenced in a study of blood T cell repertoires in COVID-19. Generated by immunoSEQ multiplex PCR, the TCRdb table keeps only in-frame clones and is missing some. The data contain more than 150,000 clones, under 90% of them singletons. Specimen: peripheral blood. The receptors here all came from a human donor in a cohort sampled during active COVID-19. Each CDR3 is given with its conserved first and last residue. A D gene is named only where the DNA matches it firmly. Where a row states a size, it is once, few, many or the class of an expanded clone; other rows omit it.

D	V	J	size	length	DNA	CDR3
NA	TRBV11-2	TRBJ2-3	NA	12	TGTGCCAGCAGCTCGTCCGCAGATACGCAGTATTTT	CASSSSADTQYF
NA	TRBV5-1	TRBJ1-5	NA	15	TGCGCCAGCAGCGAACAGGCGGGGATTAATCAGCCCCAGCATTTT	CASSEQAGINQPQHF
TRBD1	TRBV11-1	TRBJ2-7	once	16	TGTGCCAGCAGCTTAGGCCACAGGGGCGCCTCCTACGAGCAGTACTTC	CASSLGHRGASYEQYF
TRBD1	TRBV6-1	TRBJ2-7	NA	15	TGTGCCAGCAGTGATTCCGGGACAGGGGGCGACGAGCAGTACTTC	CASSDSGTGGDEQYF
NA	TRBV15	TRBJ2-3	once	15	TGTGCCACCAGCGTAAACAGGGCCGGCACAGATACGCAGTATTTT	CATSVNRAGTDTQYF
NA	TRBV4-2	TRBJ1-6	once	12	TGTGCCAGCAGCCAAGCGAATTCACCCCTCCACTTT	CASSQANSPLHF
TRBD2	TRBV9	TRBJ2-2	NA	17	TGTGCCAGCAGCCTTACCTATAGCGGGGGCAACACCGGGGAGCTGTTTTTT	CASSLTYSGGNTGELFF
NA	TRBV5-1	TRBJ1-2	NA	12	TGCGCCAGCAGGGTCCTTCAGGATGGCTACACCTTC	CASRVLQDGYTF
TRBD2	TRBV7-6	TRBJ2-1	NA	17	TGTGCCAGCAGCTTAGTTCGAGCGGGGAGATCCTACAATGAGCAGTTCTTC	CASSLVRAGRSYNEQFF
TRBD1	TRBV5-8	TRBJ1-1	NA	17	TGTGCCAGCAGCCAGCGGACAGGGGGTCGATCATACACTGAAGCTTTCTTT	CASSQRTGGRSYTEAFF
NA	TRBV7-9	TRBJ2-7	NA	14	TGTGCCAGCAGCTCCGACAGGCTCTGGTACGAGCAGTACTTC	CASSSDRLWYEQYF